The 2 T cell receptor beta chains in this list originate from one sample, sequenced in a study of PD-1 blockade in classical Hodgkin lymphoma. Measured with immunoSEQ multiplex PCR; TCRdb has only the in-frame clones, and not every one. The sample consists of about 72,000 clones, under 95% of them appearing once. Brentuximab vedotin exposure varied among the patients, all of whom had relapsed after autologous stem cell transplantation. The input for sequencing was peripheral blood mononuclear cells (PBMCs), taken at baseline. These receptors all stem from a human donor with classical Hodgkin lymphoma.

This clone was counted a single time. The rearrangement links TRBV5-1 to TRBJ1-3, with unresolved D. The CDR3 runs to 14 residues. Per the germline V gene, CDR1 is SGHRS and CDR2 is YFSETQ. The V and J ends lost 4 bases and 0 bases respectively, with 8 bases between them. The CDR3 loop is CASSPDYSGNTIYF. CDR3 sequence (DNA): TGCGCCAGCAGCCCGGACTACTCTGGAAACACCATATATTTT.

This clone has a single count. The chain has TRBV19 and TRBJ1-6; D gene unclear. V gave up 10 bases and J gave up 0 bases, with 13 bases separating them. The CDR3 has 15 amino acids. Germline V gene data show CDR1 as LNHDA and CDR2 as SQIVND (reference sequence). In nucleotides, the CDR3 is TGTGCCACCGCTTTGGGGAGCTCCTATAATTCACCCCTCCACTTT. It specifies CATALGSSYNSPLHF.